These T cell receptor beta chains were read from a single sample in a study of blood T cell repertoires in COVID-19. Generated by immunoSEQ multiplex PCR, the TCRdb table keeps only in-frame clones and is missing some. The data hold approximately 220,000 clones, with roughly 88% observed a single time. The sequencing input was peripheral blood. The receptor source for this set is a man in his forties with acute or convalescent COVID-19. The CDR3 runs from the conserved cysteine through the conserved F or W. The D gene is left open where the match is weak. Clone size is shown for a subset of rows, as once, few, many or a class of expanded clone.

j_gene: TRBJ2-1; v_gene: TRBV7-3; d_gene: TRBD2; abundance: NA; CDR3nt: TGTGCCAGCAGCCAGACTAGCGGGATCTACAATGAGCAGTTCTTC; CDR3aa: CASSQTSGIYNEQFF
j_gene: TRBJ2-4; v_gene: TRBV18; d_gene: NA; abundance: NA; CDR3nt: TGTGCCAGCTCACCTACTAGCTTCATAGCCAAAAACATTCAGTACTTC; CDR3aa: CASSPTSFIAKNIQYF
j_gene: TRBJ2-7; v_gene: TRBV5-1; d_gene: NA; abundance: NA; CDR3nt: TGCGCCAGCAGCCCCTTGGCGTATCAGGGGAGCTCCTACGAGCAGTACTTC; CDR3aa: CASSPLAYQGSSYEQYF
j_gene: TRBJ1-5; v_gene: TRBV5-4; d_gene: NA; abundance: once; CDR3nt: TGTGCCAGCAGCTTCACCGGGAACAATCAGCCCCAGCATTTT; CDR3aa: CASSFTGNNQPQHF
j_gene: TRBJ2-2; v_gene: TRBV7-8; d_gene: TRBD1; abundance: NA; CDR3nt: TGTGCCAGCAGCCGCACAGAACAGGGGACCCTCTCGGGCTGGACCGGGGAGCTGTTTTTT; CDR3aa: CASSRTEQGTLSGWTGELFF
j_gene: TRBJ1-1; v_gene: TRBV19; d_gene: NA; abundance: NA; CDR3nt: TGTGCCAGTAGTATTCCGTCGGTCATGAACACTGAAGCTTTCTTT; CDR3aa: CASSIPSVMNTEAFF
j_gene: TRBJ1-3; v_gene: TRBV28; d_gene: NA; abundance: NA; CDR3nt: TGTGCCAGCAGCCCGGGGCGGGGGGATGGAAACACCATATATTTT; CDR3aa: CASSPGRGDGNTIYF
j_gene: TRBJ1-5; v_gene: TRBV5-1; d_gene: NA; abundance: NA; CDR3nt: TGCGCCAGCAGCTTGGAATCCGGTCAGCCCCAGCATTTT; CDR3aa: CASSLESGQPQHF
j_gene: TRBJ1-3; v_gene: TRBV4-3; d_gene: TRBD1; abundance: many; CDR3nt: TGCGCCAGCAGCCAAGAGCCGAGAGGGGGCACTGGAAACACCATATATTTT; CDR3aa: CASSQEPRGGTGNTIYF
j_gene: TRBJ2-2; v_gene: TRBV6-5; d_gene: NA; abundance: NA; CDR3nt: TGTGCCGTAAAGGGGGCCGGGGAGCTGTTTTTT; CDR3aa: CAVKGAGELFF
j_gene: TRBJ1-2; v_gene: TRBV11-2; d_gene: NA; abundance: NA; CDR3nt: TGTGCCAGCAGCCCCCGAGGACAACAAAACTATGGCTACACCTTC; CDR3aa: CASSPRGQQNYGYTF
j_gene: TRBJ1-1; v_gene: TRBV7-9; d_gene: TRBD1; abundance: NA; CDR3nt: TGTGCCAGCAGCTTCGACAGGGGCTTTGGAACTGAAGCTTTCTTT; CDR3aa: CASSFDRGFGTEAFF
j_gene: TRBJ2-1; v_gene: TRBV18; d_gene: TRBD2; abundance: NA; CDR3nt: TGTGCCAGCTCACCAAGAAACCTGGGGGGGATCCCTTACAATGAGCAGTTCTTC; CDR3aa: CASSPRNLGGIPYNEQFF
j_gene: TRBJ1-4; v_gene: TRBV27; d_gene: NA; abundance: few; CDR3nt: TGTGCCCGACCAGACCGTTCGGCGGAATGTGAAAAACTGTTTTTT; CDR3aa: CARPDRSAECEKLFF
j_gene: TRBJ2-7; v_gene: TRBV5-1; d_gene: NA; abundance: NA; CDR3nt: TGCGCCAGCAGCTTGGCCAACCCCAGATACGAGCAGTACTTC; CDR3aa: CASSLANPRYEQYF
j_gene: TRBJ1-6; v_gene: TRBV5-1; d_gene: NA; abundance: NA; CDR3nt: TGCGCCAGCAGTGAGAAGCCTCTTTCATTT; CDR3aa: CASSEKPLSF
j_gene: TRBJ2-1; v_gene: TRBV5-1; d_gene: TRBD1; abundance: once; CDR3nt: TGCGCCAGCAGTCTGCGGACGGGACAGGGCGTTGAGCAGTTCTTC; CDR3aa: CASSLRTGQGVEQFF
j_gene: TRBJ1-1; v_gene: TRBV6-2/TRBV6-3; d_gene: NA; abundance: NA; CDR3nt: TGTGCCAGCAGTCCGACCGGGACAACGATTGAAGCTTTCTTT; CDR3aa: CASSPTGTTIEAFF
j_gene: TRBJ1-1; v_gene: TRBV19; d_gene: NA; abundance: NA; CDR3nt: TGTGCCAGTAGAATGGACACTGCGGAACACACTGAAGCTTTCTTT; CDR3aa: CASRMDTAEHTEAFF
j_gene: TRBJ2-2; v_gene: TRBV7-6; d_gene: TRBD2; abundance: NA; CDR3nt: TGTGCCAGCAGCTTAATAGCTAGCGGGAGTTACACCGGGGAGCTGTTTTTT; CDR3aa: CASSLIASGSYTGELFF
j_gene: TRBJ2-2; v_gene: TRBV11-2; d_gene: TRBD1; abundance: NA; CDR3nt: TGTGCCAGCAGCTGGCTCGGACAGGGGGCTGGCGGGGAGCTGTTTTTT; CDR3aa: CASSWLGQGAGGELFF
j_gene: TRBJ1-2; v_gene: TRBV5-4; d_gene: NA; abundance: NA; CDR3nt: TGTGCCAGCAGCTTTGATGGGGCCCGAGGCTACACCTTC; CDR3aa: CASSFDGARGYTF
j_gene: TRBJ2-2; v_gene: TRBV7-2; d_gene: NA; abundance: NA; CDR3nt: TGTGCCAGCAGCTTAGGACGGGAGAGCTTGAACACCGGGGAGCTGTTTTTT; CDR3aa: CASSLGRESLNTGELFF
j_gene: TRBJ2-7; v_gene: TRBV4-3; d_gene: TRBD1; abundance: NA; CDR3nt: TGCGCCAGCAGCCAAGATCAGAGGGACAGGGGGTCACACGAGCAGTACTTC; CDR3aa: CASSQDQRDRGSHEQYF
j_gene: TRBJ1-2; v_gene: TRBV7-2; d_gene: NA; abundance: NA; CDR3nt: TGTGCCAGCAGCAAAGACAGGAATGGCTACACCTTC; CDR3aa: CASSKDRNGYTF
j_gene: TRBJ2-1; v_gene: TRBV19; d_gene: TRBD1; abundance: NA; CDR3nt: TGTGCCAGTAGTATTGTGGGTAAGGGGGCGCCTGAGCAGTTCTTC; CDR3aa: CASSIVGKGAPEQFF
j_gene: TRBJ1-5; v_gene: TRBV6-1; d_gene: NA; abundance: NA; CDR3nt: TGTGCCAGCAGTGAAGCTCCGTGGGGGGGCCAGCATTTT; CDR3aa: CASSEAPWGGQHF
j_gene: TRBJ2-3; v_gene: TRBV7-8; d_gene: TRBD2; abundance: NA; CDR3nt: TGTGCCAGCAGCCCGCTAGCGGGTAGCACAGATACGCAGTATTTT; CDR3aa: CASSPLAGSTDTQYF
j_gene: TRBJ2-1; v_gene: TRBV5-5; d_gene: TRBD2; abundance: NA; CDR3nt: TGTGCCAGCAGCTCAACGACTAGCGGTCTCTACAATGAGCAGTTCTTC; CDR3aa: CASSSTTSGLYNEQFF